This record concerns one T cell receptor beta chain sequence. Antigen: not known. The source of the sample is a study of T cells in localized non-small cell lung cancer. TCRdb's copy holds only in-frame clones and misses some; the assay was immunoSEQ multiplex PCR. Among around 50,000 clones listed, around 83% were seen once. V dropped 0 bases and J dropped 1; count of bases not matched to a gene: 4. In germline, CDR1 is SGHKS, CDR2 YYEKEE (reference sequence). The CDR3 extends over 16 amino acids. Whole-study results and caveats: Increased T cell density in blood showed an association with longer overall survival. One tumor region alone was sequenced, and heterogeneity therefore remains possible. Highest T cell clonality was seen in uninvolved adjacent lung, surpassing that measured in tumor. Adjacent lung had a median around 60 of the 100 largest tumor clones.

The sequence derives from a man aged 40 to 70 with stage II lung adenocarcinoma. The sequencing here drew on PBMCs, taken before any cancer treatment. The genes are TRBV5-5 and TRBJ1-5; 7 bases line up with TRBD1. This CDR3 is CASSLEGAFSNQPQHF. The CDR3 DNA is TGTGCCAGCAGCTTGGAGGGGGCCTTCAGCAATCAGCCCCAGCATTTT. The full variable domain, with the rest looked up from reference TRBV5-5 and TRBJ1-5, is DAGVTQSPTHLIKTRGQQVTLRCSPISGHKSVSWYQQVLGQGPQFIFQYYEKEERGRGNFPDRFSARQFPNYSSELNVNALLLGDSALYLCASSLEGAFSNQPQHFGDGTRLSIL.